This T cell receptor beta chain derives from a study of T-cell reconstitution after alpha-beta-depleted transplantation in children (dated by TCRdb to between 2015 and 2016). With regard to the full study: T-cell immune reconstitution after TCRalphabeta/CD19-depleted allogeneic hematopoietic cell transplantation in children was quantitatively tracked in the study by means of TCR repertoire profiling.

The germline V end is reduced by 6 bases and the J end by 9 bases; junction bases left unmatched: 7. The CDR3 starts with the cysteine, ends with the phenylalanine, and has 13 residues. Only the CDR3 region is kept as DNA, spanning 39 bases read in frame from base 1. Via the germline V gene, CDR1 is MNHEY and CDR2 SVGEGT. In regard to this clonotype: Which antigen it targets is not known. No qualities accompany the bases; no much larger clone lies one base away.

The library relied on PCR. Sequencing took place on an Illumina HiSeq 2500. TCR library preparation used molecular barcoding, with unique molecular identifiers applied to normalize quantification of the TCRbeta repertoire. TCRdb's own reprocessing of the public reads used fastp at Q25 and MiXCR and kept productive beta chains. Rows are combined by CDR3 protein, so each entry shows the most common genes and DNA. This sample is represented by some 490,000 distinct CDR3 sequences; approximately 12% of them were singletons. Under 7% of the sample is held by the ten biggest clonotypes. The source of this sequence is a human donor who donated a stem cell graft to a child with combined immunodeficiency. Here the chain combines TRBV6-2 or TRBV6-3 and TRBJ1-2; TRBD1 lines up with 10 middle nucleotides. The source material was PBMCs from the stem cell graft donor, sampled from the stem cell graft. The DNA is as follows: TGTGCCAGCAGCCGGGACAGGGGACAGCGCTACACCTTC. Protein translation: CASSRDRGQRYTF.